Listed below are T cell receptor beta chains from one sample, sequenced in a study of blood T cell repertoires in COVID-19. TCRdb keeps only in-frame clones here, not all; method: immunoSEQ multiplex PCR. The table lists approximately 140,000 clones, 86% of them singletons. The sample taken for sequencing was PBMCs or T cells enriched from blood (not recorded which). These receptors came from a woman between 50 and 59 years old who had recovered from COVID-19. Each CDR3 is given with its conserved first and last residue. D genes are given only for firm matches. Size tells how often a clone was seen (once, few, many) or the class of an expanded clone, and some rows leave it out.

D	V	J	size	CDR3	DNA
TRBD2	TRBV19	TRBJ2-3	.	CATTGGSTDTQYF	TGTGCCACCACGGGGGGAAGCACAGATACGCAGTATTTT
.	TRBV27	TRBJ2-7	.	CASSSTEWGFYEQYF	TGTGCCAGCAGTTCTACAGAGTGGGGCTTCTACGAGCAGTACTTC
.	TRBV9	TRBJ2-2	.	CASSVRNTGELFF	TGTGCCAGCAGCGTTCGGAACACCGGGGAGCTGTTTTTT
.	TRBV28	TRBJ1-2	.	CASNGGGGYTF	TGTGCCAGCAACGGGGGGGGTGGCTACACCTTC
TRBD1	TRBV10-3	TRBJ1-5	.	CAISESTGGNQPQHF	TGTGCCATCAGTGAGAGTACAGGGGGGAATCAGCCCCAGCATTTT
.	TRBV6-6	TRBJ2-7	.	CASSYAAGTYEQYF	TGTGCCAGCAGTTACGCCGCAGGGACCTACGAGCAGTACTTC
.	TRBV5-5	TRBJ1-5	once	CASSLGQNSNQPQHF	TGTGCCAGCAGCCTCGGACAGAATAGCAATCAGCCCCAGCATTTT
TRBD2	TRBV5-4	TRBJ2-1	.	CASSFSRGAYNEQFF	TGTGCCAGCAGCTTCTCTCGGGGGGCCTACAATGAGCAGTTCTTC
.	TRBV3-1/TRBV3-2	TRBJ1-1	.	CASSQEYGNTEAFF	TGTGCCAGCAGCCAAGAGTACGGGAACACTGAAGCTTTCTTT
.	TRBV6-5	TRBJ1-2	.	CASSNRYYYGYTF	TGTGCCAGCAGCAACCGGTATTACTATGGCTACACCTTC
.	TRBV2	TRBJ2-4	.	CASRDLRGKNIQYF	TGTGCCAGCAGGGACCTCAGGGGCAAAAACATTCAGTACTTC
TRBD1	TRBV24-1	TRBJ2-5	.	CATSDFRQGRETQYF	TGTGCCACCAGTGATTTCCGACAGGGTAGAGAGACCCAGTACTTC
.	TRBV7-7	TRBJ2-7	once	CASRESPGISYEQYF	TGTGCTAGCAGGGAATCTCCCGGGATTTCCTACGAGCAGTACTTC
TRBD1	TRBV3-1/TRBV3-2	TRBJ1-1	.	CASSQAGTAKNTEAFF	TGTGCCAGCAGCCAGGCCGGGACAGCCAAGAACACTGAAGCTTTCTTT
TRBD2	TRBV7-3	TRBJ2-3	.	CASSHPGLAGTSF	TGTGCCAGCAGCCACCCGGGACTAGCGGGGACTAGTTTT
.	TRBV24-1	TRBJ2-3	.	CATSDFTGKHTDTQYF	TGTGCCACCAGTGATTTCACAGGTAAACACACAGATACGCAGTATTTT
TRBD1	TRBV7-3	TRBJ2-7	once	CASSSGTGGSYEQYF	TGTGCCAGCAGCTCCGGGACAGGGGGATCCTACGAGCAGTACTTC
.	TRBV19	TRBJ1-5	.	CASSREQGRYSNQPQHF	TGTGCCAGTAGTAGAGAACAGGGAAGGTATAGCAATCAGCCCCAGCATTTT
.	TRBV12-5	TRBJ1-1	once	CASGRRGAVEAFF	TGTGCTAGTGGACGGCGGGGGGCGGTTGAAGCTTTCTTT
TRBD2	TRBV14	TRBJ2-1	.	CASSQGLAGAFTFHEQFF	TGTGCCAGCAGCCAGGGACTAGCGGGGGCTTTTACCTTTCATGAGCAGTTCTTC
TRBD2	TRBV7-2	TRBJ2-5	.	CASSLGGGNQETQYF	TGTGCCAGCAGCTTAGGCGGGGGAAACCAAGAGACCCAGTACTTC
TRBD1	TRBV4-1	TRBJ2-5	.	CASSHPTGGQETQYF	TGCGCCAGCAGCCACCCGACAGGGGGCCAAGAGACCCAGTACTTC
.	TRBV12-3/TRBV12-4	TRBJ1-2	.	CASRRRGFHGYTF	TGTGCCAGCAGGCGGAGAGGGTTCCATGGCTACACCTTC
TRBD1	TRBV5-1	TRBJ2-6	.	CASSSTGSGANVLTF	TGCGCCAGCAGCTCGACAGGGTCAGGGGCCAACGTCCTGACTTTC
.	TRBV19	TRBJ1-2	once	CASSYGVDGYTF	TGTGCCAGTAGTTACGGGGTCGATGGCTACACCTTC
.	TRBV5-8	TRBJ2-7	.	CASSLTGPLYEQYF	TGTGCCAGCAGCCTAACAGGGCCACTCTACGAGCAGTACTTC
TRBD2	TRBV4-1	TRBJ2-1	.	CASSAGTSINEQFF	TGCGCCAGCAGCGCCGGGACTAGCATCAATGAGCAGTTCTTC
TRBD2	TRBV7-8	TRBJ2-3	few	CASSFHRTETSEGADTQYF	TGTGCCAGCAGCTTCCACCGGACTGAGACTAGCGAGGGGGCAGATACGCAGTATTTT
.	TRBV6-1	TRBJ2-3	.	CASSERPGRTSTDTQYF	TGTGCCAGCAGTGAAAGGCCAGGCCGAACTAGCACAGATACGCAGTATTTT
TRBD1	TRBV7-3	TRBJ1-6	.	CASSRLGQGTPLHF	TGTGCCAGCAGCCGACTGGGACAGGGGACACCCCTCCACTTT
.	TRBV2	TRBJ1-4	.	CASSGQGYIEKLFF	TGTGCCAGCAGTGGTCAGGGGTACATTGAAAAACTGTTTTTT
.	TRBV9	TRBJ1-6	.	CASSVGPGTITDVSPLHF	TGTGCCAGCAGCGTAGGTCCAGGGACTATTACGGACGTTTCACCCCTCCACTTT
.	TRBV5-1	TRBJ2-7	.	CASRVDSGAYEQYF	TGCGCCAGCAGGGTGGACAGTGGGGCCTACGAGCAGTACTTC
.	TRBV3-1/TRBV3-2	TRBJ2-1	.	CASSQEKGRSYNEQFF	TGTGCCAGCAGCCAAGAAAAGGGGAGGTCCTACAATGAGCAGTTCTTC
.	TRBV13	TRBJ1-1	once	CASSSLEEAFF	TGTGCCAGCAGCTCCCTGGAGGAAGCTTTCTTT
TRBD1	TRBV2	TRBJ1-2	.	CASSGTGGTYGYTF	TGTGCCAGCAGTGGGACAGGGGGCACGTATGGCTACACCTTC
.	TRBV7-3	TRBJ1-1	.	CASSLTPGFGTEAFF	TGTGCCAGCAGCTTAACGCCCGGGTTCGGCACTGAAGCTTTCTTT
TRBD1	TRBV6-5	TRBJ2-3	once	CASTTRGQARDTQYF	TGTGCCAGCACCACAAGGGGACAGGCGAGAGATACGCAGTATTTT
.	TRBV6-5	TRBJ2-7	once	CASSYLDTTYEQYF	TGTGCCAGCAGTTACTTGGACACAACCTACGAGCAGTACTTC
.	TRBV6-5	TRBJ1-2	.	CASSYQGRGGYTF	TGTGCCAGCAGTTACCAGGGTCGAGGTGGCTACACCTTC
TRBD1	TRBV5-1	TRBJ2-2	.	CASSLAADRGTGELFF	TGCGCCAGCAGCTTGGCCGCAGACAGGGGCACCGGGGAGCTGTTTTTT
.	TRBV5-1	TRBJ1-3	.	CASSLGTSSGNTIYF	TGCGCCAGCAGCTTGGGTACGAGCTCTGGAAACACCATATATTTT
TRBD1	TRBV30	TRBJ1-4	.	CAWSVLPGGFPKEKLFF	TGTGCCTGGAGTGTATTACCAGGGGGCTTCCCAAAGGAAAAACTGTTTTTT
.	TRBV7-6	TRBJ2-3	.	CASSLGQGSGDTQYF	TGTGCCAGCAGCTTAGGTCAGGGGAGTGGAGATACGCAGTATTTT